This TCR beta chain was documented in a study of low-dose radiotherapy and immunotherapy resistance in tumors. This sample's time point: after trial treatment. Treatment in this sample: LDRT plus nivolumab, ipilimumab, low-dose cyclophosphamide and aspirin (RACIN trial). V lost 5 bases, J lost 5 bases, and 5 bases stayed unmatched. The CDR3 loop spans 15 amino acids. In germline, CDR1 is LGHDT, CDR2 YNNKEL (reference sequence). Primers used for first-strand cDNA, a TRAV- and TRBV-specific set, covered both alpha and beta chains. TCR amplification used 15 to 20 PCR cycles, a constant-region primer and a V-primer adapter. TCRdb recomputed calls from the reads with MiXCR, one row per CDR3 protein. The table includes about 58,000 distinct CDR3 sequences, less than 30% detected once. This clonotype was recorded at least ten times.

The chain joins TRBV3-1 to TRBJ2-3, with TRBD2 matching over 12 bases. This receptor was identified in a male donor with prostate cancer. The starting material was PBMCs, obtained after low-dose radiotherapy plus immunotherapy. As DNA, the CDR3 is TGTGCCAGCAGCGGAAGGGGACTAGCGGGAGATACGCAGTATTTT. It specifies CASSGRGLAGDTQYF.